The 26 T cell receptor beta chains presented below share a single source sample, sequenced in a study of T-cell memory formation after mild COVID-19. TCRdb redid the calling of the 5' RACE reads with MiXCR, one entry per CDR3 protein. The sample has about 190,000 distinct CDR3 sequences, 15% to 20% seen once. The specimen was PBMCs or a T cell subset sorted from them (not recorded which). Source of these receptors: an adult woman who had mild COVID-19 (a few samples of this study predate the infection). Cell type and time point are not known.

This clonotype was observed at least ten times. This chain uses TRBV7-2 with TRBJ2-2; no reliable D call. Germline assignment: CDR1 SGHTA and CDR2 FQGNSA. V was cut by 2 bases and J by 2 bases, with 3 bases left in between. The CDR3 is 13 amino acids. CDR3 nucleotides: TGTGCCAGCAGCTTATATAACACCGGGGAGCTGTTTTTT. Amino acid sequence: CASSLYNTGELFF.

The chain links TRBV5-1 to TRBJ2-2, with 7 bases identical to TRBD2. CDR1 SGHRS and CDR2 YFSETQ come from the germline V gene. There are 17 residues in the CDR3. The V segment lost 4 bases and the J segment 2 bases; nucleotides outside the gene matches: 11. The CDR3 loop reads CASSPGGRMINTGELFF. DNA for the CDR3: TGCGCCAGCAGCCCGGGGGGACGGATGATCAACACCGGGGAGCTGTTTTTT.

The rearrangement joins TRBV12-3 or TRBV12-4 to TRBJ2-1; D ambiguous. CDR3 size: 11 residues. Trimming took 8 bases from V and 4 from J, leaving 6 bases between them. CDR3 sequence (DNA): TGTGCCAGCGGGCCGTACAATGAGCAGTTCTTC. Protein sequence: CASGPYNEQFF.

This clonotype has more than one count but fewer than ten. This chain connects TRBV13 to TRBJ1-5; D may be TRBD1 (5 bases). The CDR3 runs 13 residues. Germline V gene sequence: CDR1 PRHDT, CDR2 FYEKMQ (reference sequence). Trimming removed 2 bases at V and 9 bases at J, with 11 bases between. The CDR3 is CASSLRRGRPQHF. The DNA for the CDR3 is TGTGCCAGCAGCTTACGGCGGGGACGGCCCCAGCATTTT.

In its sample, this clonotype was seen a few times. The chain joins TRBV5-1 to TRBJ2-3; 8 bases line up with TRBD1. The V gene's germline CDR1 is SGHRS and CDR2 YFSETQ. This CDR3 has 17 amino acids. V lost 0 bases to trimming and J lost 3 bases; unmatched junction nucleotides: 9. The CDR3 sequence is CASSLASTGASTDTQYF. The CDR3 DNA is TGCGCCAGCAGCTTGGCCTCGACAGGGGCGAGTACAGATACGCAGTATTTT.

The chain has TRBV18 and TRBJ1-1, with 8 bases identical to TRBD1. CDR3 length: 14 residues. Germline V lookup: CDR1 KGHSH, CDR2 LQKENI. J gave up 1 base and V 5 bases, and 3 bases lay outside the gene matches. Here the CDR3 DNA reads TGTGCCAGCTCAACAGGGGGGGAGAACACTGAAGCTTTCTTT. Translation gives CASSTGGENTEAFF.

The chain couples TRBV24-1 to TRBJ1-5; 8 bases align to TRBD1. The CDR3 length is 15 residues. Losses at the gene ends were 6 bases for V and 7 bases for J; bases not matched to a gene: 10. Germline CDR1 is KGHDR and CDR2 is SFDVKD. Written as DNA, the CDR3 is TGTGCCACCAGTCCCGGAGGACAGGGTAGCCAGCCCCAGCATTTT. It translates to CATSPGGQGSQPQHF.

The chain combines TRBV20-1 with TRBJ1-5; D gene uncertain. This CDR3 is built from 15 residues. V was pared by 1 base and J by 2 bases, with 12 bases between. Germline V gene sequence: CDR1 DFQATT, CDR2 SNEGSKA (reference sequence). CDR3 in DNA: TGCAGTGCTAGAGGCGCACGTGTTGGCAATCAGCCCCAGCATTTT. It is translated as CSARGARVGNQPQHF.

This clonotype has a handful of counts. The J gene is TRBJ2-1, the V gene TRBV4-2, with 9 bases matching TRBD2. Per the germline V gene, CDR1 is LGHNA and CDR2 is YNFKEQ. The V and J ends lost 8 bases and 4 bases, in that order; junction bases with no gene match: 3. CDR3 size: 13 residues. The CDR3: CASGTSSYNEQFF. The CDR3 DNA reads TGTGCCAGCGGGACTAGCTCTTACAATGAGCAGTTCTTC.

The chain employs TRBV4-1 and TRBJ2-7; TRBD2 is a possible D gene (5 bases). CDR3 size: 15 residues. CDR1 and CDR2 (germline): MGHRA, YSYEKL. Trimming cost V 4 bases and J 3 bases, with 16 bases left between them. The CDR3 spells CASSRDEGSHYEQYF. CDR3 in DNA: TGCGCCAGCAGCCGAGACGAGGGTTCCCACTACGAGCAGTACTTC.

This clonotype occurred a few times. This chain uses TRBV12-3 or TRBV12-4 with TRBJ1-1; D remains unclear. V gave up 3 bases and J gave up 0 bases, with 8 bases separating them. The CDR3 spans 14 residues. CDR3 loop: CASSLDPVNTEAFF. The CDR3 nucleotides read TGTGCCAGCAGTTTGGACCCCGTGAACACTGAAGCTTTCTTT.

The sample holds many counts of this clonotype. The chain joins TRBV12-3 or TRBV12-4 to TRBJ1-5; the D gene is possibly TRBD1 (6 bases). The CDR3 loop spans 15 amino acids. With 6 bases removed from V and 3 bases from J, the gap between germline ends came to 15 bases. The CDR3 nucleotides are TGTGCCAGCAGCCGTCGACAGGCCCACAATCAGCCCCAGCATTTT. Protein sequence: CASSRRQAHNQPQHF.

V usage is TRBV29-1 and J usage is TRBJ2-3, with D unclear. Germline lookup yields CDR1 SQVTM and CDR2 ANQGSEA. The CDR3 runs 11 residues. Trimming stripped 6 bases from V and 0 bases from J, with 4 bases between. CDR3 amino acids: CSVGSTDTQYF. The CDR3 coding sequence is TGCAGCGTCGGGAGCACAGATACGCAGTATTTT.

This chain uses TRBV18 with TRBJ2-2, with TRBD2 identical over 8 bases. The V gene end was trimmed by 1 base and the J gene end by 7 bases; junction bases not matched to a gene: 11. Germline loops: CDR1 KGHSH, CDR2 LQKENI. This CDR3 contains 17 residues. The CDR3 sequence is CASSPRSGGLPIGELFF. As DNA, the CDR3 is TGTGCCAGCTCACCACGAAGCGGGGGCCTACCAATCGGGGAGCTGTTTTTT.

This clonotype was detected many times. CDR3 residues: CASSLGDSVDEQFF. The CDR3 coding sequence is TGCGCCAGCAGCTTGGGGGACAGTGTAGATGAGCAGTTCTTC. The chain joins TRBV5-1 to TRBJ2-1; TRBD1 aligns across 7 bases. Germline V gives CDR1 SGHRS, CDR2 YFSETQ. This CDR3 spans 14 amino acids. V lost 0 bases to trimming and J lost 8 bases; unmatched junction nucleotides: 5.

This chain connects TRBV11-3 to TRBJ1-1; 7 positions match TRBD1. The germline gives CDR1 SGHNT, CDR2 YENEEA. The length of the CDR3 is 17 residues. V shed 0 bases and J 1 base; nucleotides not matched to a gene: 8. CDR3 in amino acids: CASSLESLGQTNTEAFF. The CDR3 DNA follows: TGTGCCAGCAGCTTAGAAAGTCTGGGACAGACGAACACTGAAGCTTTCTTT. The full variable domain, its missing parts supplied by reference TRBV11-3 and TRBJ1-1, is EAGVVQSPRYKIIEKKQPVAFWCNPISGHNTLYWYLQNLGQGPELLIRYENEEAVDDSQLPKDRFSAERLKGVDSTLKIQPAELGDSAVYLCASSLESLGQTNTEAFFGQGTRLTVV.

The chain combines TRBV11-2 with TRBJ1-4; weak D call: TRBD1 (6 bases). Germline CDR1 and CDR2: SGHAT and FQNNGV. Trimming stripped 8 bases from V and 7 bases from J, with 17 bases between. This CDR3 is 14 amino acids long. As DNA, the CDR3 is TGTGCCAGCCGGGATCCTCGAGGGGGTGAAAAACTGTTTTTT. Amino acid sequence: CASRDPRGGEKLFF.

This clonotype has only a few counts. The rearrangement links TRBV6-2 or TRBV6-3 to TRBJ2-7; TRBD2 aligns across 14 bases. This CDR3 region has 16 residues. CDR1 and CDR2 from the germline V gene are MNHEY and SVGEGT. J gave up 3 bases and V 0 bases, and 1 base lay outside the gene matches. Written as DNA, the CDR3 is TGTGCCAGCAGTTACTCGACTAGCGGGAGGGGCTACGAGCAGTACTTC. Amino acids: CASSYSTSGRGYEQYF.

This clonotype has more than one count but fewer than ten. The J gene is TRBJ2-7, the V gene TRBV12-3 or TRBV12-4; possibly TRBD2 for D (6 bases). Trimming shortened V by 2 bases and J by 1 base, and 9 bases separated the two germline ends. CDR3 length: 14 amino acids. In nucleotides, the CDR3 is TGTGCCAGCAGTTTATGGCGGGGTTCCTACGAGCAGTACTTC. This gives the protein CASSLWRGSYEQYF.

The chain employs TRBV27 and TRBJ1-4, with 9 bases aligning to TRBD1. CDR1 and CDR2 from the germline V gene are MNHEY and SMNVEV (reference sequence). V dropped 5 bases and J dropped 8; count of bases not matched to a gene: 3. The CDR3 length is 13 residues. The CDR3 loop is CASSGTGREKLFF. For the CDR3, the DNA is TGTGCCAGCAGTGGGACAGGGAGGGAAAAACTGTTTTTT.

The chain links TRBV5-1 to TRBJ2-1; D perhaps matches TRBD2 (5 bases). Germline V gene lookup returns CDR1 SGHRS and CDR2 YFSETQ. The ends were cut back, 4 bases at V and 3 bases at J, with 17 bases in the middle. The CDR3 is 16 residues long. CDR3 loop: CASSPAAEAFYNEQFF. The CDR3 nucleotides are TGCGCCAGCAGCCCCGCCGCGGAGGCCTTCTACAATGAGCAGTTCTTC.

There are a few counts of this clonotype. J is TRBJ2-1 and V is TRBV9; D possibly matches TRBD1 or TRBD2 (6 bases each). The CDR3 totals 14 residues. CDR1 and CDR2 (germline): SGDLS, YYNGEE. Trimming took 7 bases from V and 7 from J, leaving 18 bases between them. The CDR3 DNA is TGTGCCAGCGGAGGAGGGACACGCGGGAATGAGCAGTTCTTC. It translates to CASGGGTRGNEQFF.

This clonotype was found a few times. The CDR3 sequence: CASSYRGFDEKLFF. The CDR3 DNA reads as TGTGCCAGCAGTTATCGCGGGTTTGATGAAAAACTGTTTTTT. The chain links TRBV6-5 to TRBJ1-4; D is unresolved. The CDR3 sequence is 14 residues long. The V end was cut by 3 bases, the J end by 6 bases, with 11 bases between. The V gene's germline CDR1 is MNHEY and CDR2 SVGAGI.

This clonotype was seen more than once but under ten times. The J gene is TRBJ1-2, the V gene TRBV5-1; 7 nucleotides align to TRBD1. Trimming at V came to 5 bases and at J to 8 bases, leaving 12 bases not matched to a gene. From germline, CDR1 is SGHRS and CDR2 YFSETQ. This CDR3 has 14 amino acids. CDR3 amino acids: CASRNDRVGIGYTF. The CDR3 coding sequence is TGCGCCAGCAGGAATGACAGGGTGGGGATCGGCTACACCTTC.

This clonotype was picked up a small number of times. The chain employs TRBV5-1 and TRBJ1-2, with TRBD1 matching over 8 bases. The CDR3 is 16 amino acids. Germline V gives CDR1 SGHRS, CDR2 YFSETQ. Trimming cost V 0 bases and J 7 bases; bases outside gene matches: 11. The CDR3 DNA reads as TGCGCCAGCAGCTTGGCGGTTCCTGGGACAGGAACTGGCTACACCTTC. This encodes CASSLAVPGTGTGYTF.

This clonotype was counted only a few times. The chain links TRBV29-1 to TRBJ1-5; tentative D call: TRBD1 (5 bases). CDR3 length equals 13 residues. The V end lost 4 bases, the J end lost 4 bases, and 11 bases lay between the germline ends. Germline CDR1 is SQVTM and CDR2 is ANQGSEA. The CDR3 here is CSVGGTSNQPQHF. The CDR3 DNA reads as TGCAGCGTTGGTGGGACCTCAAATCAGCCCCAGCATTTT.